The present TCR beta chain was sequenced within a study of T cell changes during pregnancy in multiple sclerosis. The data were produced by immunoSEQ multiplex PCR, yet TCRdb's version contains in-frame clones alone and is incomplete. The data contain 50,000 to 70,000 clones, over 85% of them singletons. Germline V gene lookup returns CDR1 SGHKS and CDR2 YYEKEE (reference sequence). V shed 4 bases and J shed 8 bases, with 16 bases lying between them. The CDR3 runs to 14 residues. This sample comprised peripheral blood, obtained in the second trimester of pregnancy. This chain links TRBV5-5 with TRBJ2-4; D is possibly TRBD1 (5 bases). The TCR comes from a female donor with multiple sclerosis, enrolled in a pregnancy study. CDR3 nucleotide sequence: TGTGCCAGCAGCCGGGCCTTAGGGGAAGACATTCAGTACTTC. Its translation is CASSRALGEDIQYF.